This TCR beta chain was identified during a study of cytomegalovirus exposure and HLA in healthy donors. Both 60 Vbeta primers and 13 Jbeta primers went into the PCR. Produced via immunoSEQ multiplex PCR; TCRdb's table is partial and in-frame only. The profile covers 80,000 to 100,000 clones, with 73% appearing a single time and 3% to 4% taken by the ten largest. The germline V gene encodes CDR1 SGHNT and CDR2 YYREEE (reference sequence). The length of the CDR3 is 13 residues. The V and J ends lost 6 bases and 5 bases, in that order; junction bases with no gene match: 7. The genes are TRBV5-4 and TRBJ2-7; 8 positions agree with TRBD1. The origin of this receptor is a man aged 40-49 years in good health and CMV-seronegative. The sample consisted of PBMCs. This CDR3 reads CASTRQGNHEQYF. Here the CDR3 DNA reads TGTGCCAGCACCAGACAGGGGAATCACGAGCAGTACTTC.